This T cell receptor beta chain was sequenced for a study of response to subunit inactivated influenza vaccine. From germline, CDR1 is DFQATT and CDR2 SNEGSKA (reference sequence). Trimming stripped 6 bases from V and 0 bases from J, with 15 bases between. CDR3 size: 14 residues. TCRdb passed the RT-PCR reads through MiXCR, listing each CDR3 protein once. The sample records about 650,000 distinct CDR3 sequences, around 13% being singletons. The TCR was taken from a man over 45 who received an inactivated influenza vaccine. The sample here was PBMCs from blood, taken approximately 15 days before vaccination. The rearrangement joins TRBV20-1 to TRBJ2-7; TRBD2 might be the D (5 bases). The CDR3 region is CSASGAESSYEQYF. The CDR3 DNA is TGCAGTGCCTCCGGAGCGGAGAGCTCCTACGAGCAGTACTTC.